These 27 T cell receptor beta chains originate from one sample sequenced in a study of PD-L1 blockade in urothelial cancer. Generated by immunoSEQ multiplex PCR, the TCRdb table keeps only in-frame clones and is missing some. The table includes some 54,000 clones, approximately 80% detected once. Sample: PBMCs, taken around atezolizumab (anti-PD-L1) treatment. The receptors stem from a man between 35 and 55 years old with urothelial cancer.

V and J are TRBV7-9 and TRBJ2-3; unclear D gene. Trimming pared 5 bases from V and 0 bases from J, leaving 9 bases between. This CDR3 is built from 14 residues. Germline CDR1 reads SEHNR; CDR2 reads FQNEAQ (reference sequence). CDR3 sequence: CASSRASSTDTQYF. DNA of the CDR3: TGTGCCAGCAGCCGCGCGAGTAGCACAGATACGCAGTATTTT. Together with reference TRBV7-9 and TRBJ2-3, the CDR3 gives the full variable domain: DTGVSQNPRHKITKRGQNVTFRCDPISEHNRLYWYRQTLGQGPEFLTYFQNEAQLEKSRLLSDRFSAERPKGSFSTLEIQRTEQGDSAMYLCASSRASSTDTQYFGPGTRLTVL.

The chain carries TRBV27 and TRBJ1-5; 7 nucleotides align to TRBD1. CDR3 length equals 14 residues. Germline CDR1 is MNHEY and CDR2 is SMNVEV (reference sequence). Trimming cost V 5 bases and J 5 bases; bases outside gene matches: 6. The CDR3 DNA reads TGTGCCAGCAGTCCCGACAGGGTTCATCAGCCCCAGCATTTT. Translating it yields CASSPDRVHQPQHF.

The chain uses TRBV4-3 and TRBJ2-7, with a possible D match to TRBD1 (5 bases). Trimming took off 2 bases at V and 2 bases at J, with 10 bases between the two ends. The CDR3 is 14 amino acids. CDR1 is LGHNA and CDR2 is YSLEER in the germline V gene. Here the CDR3 reads CASSQTGTAYEQYF. CDR3 DNA sequence: TGCGCCAGCAGCCAAACAGGTACCGCCTACGAGCAGTACTTC.

The chain joins TRBV5-1 to TRBJ2-5; D is possibly TRBD2 (6 bases). Looked up from germline, CDR1 is SGHRS and CDR2 is YFSETQ. This CDR3 is 15 amino acids long. V shed 0 bases and J shed 4 bases, with 13 bases lying between them. Here the CDR3 reads CASSLGSGTGETQYF. CDR3 sequence (DNA): TGCGCCAGCAGCTTGGGATCCGGGACTGGAGAGACCCAGTACTTC.

The chain links TRBV28 to TRBJ2-7; 8 nucleotides align to TRBD2. This CDR3 has 15 amino acids. Per the germline V gene, CDR1 is MDHEN and CDR2 is SYDVKM. The J segment lost 0 bases and the V segment lost 7 bases, leaving 8 bases of the junction unmatched. CDR3 sequence: CASTGPSGLSYEQYF. The CDR3 DNA sequence: TGTGCCAGCACCGGACCTAGCGGGCTCTCCTACGAGCAGTACTTC.

The chain is built from TRBV7-6 and TRBJ2-3, with 7 bases matching TRBD1. V gave up 3 bases and J gave up 2 bases; unmatched junction bases: 5. CDR3 size: 15 residues. Germline CDR1 reads SGHVS; CDR2 reads FNYEAQ. CDR3 bases: TGTGCCAGCAGCTTTTCGGGACAGCCCACAGATACGCAGTATTTT. Its translation: CASSFSGQPTDTQYF. Full variable domain (outside the CDR3, taken from reference TRBV7-6 and TRBJ2-3): GAGVSQSPRYKVTKRGQDVALRCDPISGHVSLYWYRQALGQGPEFLTYFNYEAQQDKSGLPNDRFSAERPEGSISTLTIQRTEQRDSAMYRCASSFSGQPTDTQYFGPGTRLTVL.

CDR3 amino acids: CASLGEGLAKNEQFF. Here the CDR3 DNA reads TGTGCCAGCCTGGGGGAGGGACTAGCAAAGAATGAGCAGTTCTTC. This chain uses TRBV6-6 with TRBJ2-1, with 9 positions matching TRBD2. The germline gives CDR1 MNHNY, CDR2 SVGAGI (reference sequence). The CDR3 covers 15 residues. Trimming cost V 8 bases and J 7 bases; bases outside gene matches: 12.

The chain joins TRBV21-1 to TRBJ2-7; the table's D gene call, TRBD2, was not cross checked with the DNA. TRBV21-1 is recorded as a pseudogene. This CDR3 contains 15 residues. CDR3 sequence (DNA): TGTGCCAGCAGCAAGACCCGGACTAGCGGGAGCGAGCAGTACTTC. Protein product: CASSKTRTSGSEQYF.

A few counts support this clone. The rearrangement uses TRBV5-1 and TRBJ1-1, with 8 bases matching TRBD1. The germline CDR1 and CDR2 sequences are SGHRS and YFSETQ. The ends lost 2 bases at V and 6 bases at J; junction bases unmatched: 9. This CDR3 spans 15 amino acids. The CDR3 nucleotides read TGCGCCAGCAGCTTACTAATGGACAGGGATCCTGAAGCTTTCTTT. Residues: CASSLLMDRDPEAFF.

The V call is TRBV29-1, the J call TRBJ2-3; 14 bases map to TRBD2. The ends lost 6 bases at V and 0 bases at J; junction bases unmatched: 11. This CDR3 has 18 amino acids. The V gene's germline CDR1 is SQVTM and CDR2 ANQGSEA. CDR3 region: CSVSPGTSGGTSTDTQYF. In DNA, the CDR3 is TGCAGCGTCTCCCCCGGGACTAGCGGGGGAACTAGCACAGATACGCAGTATTTT.

This CDR3 is CASSLLYAGTGGSGELFF. The CDR3 DNA follows: TGTGCCAGCAGCTTGTTATACGCCGGGACAGGAGGATCCGGGGAGCTGTTTTTT. This chain uses TRBV5-6 with TRBJ2-2, with 8 nucleotides matching TRBD1. From germline, CDR1 is SGHDT and CDR2 YYEEEE. V was pared by 1 base and J by 6 bases, with 14 bases of the junction left unmatched. The CDR3 consists of 18 residues. The full variable domain, in which reference TRBV5-6 and TRBJ2-2 provide the parts outside the CDR3, is DAGVTQSPTHLIKTRGQQVTLRCSPKSGHDTVSWYQQALGQGPQFIFQYYEEEERQRGNFPDRFSGHQFPNYSSELNVNALLLGDSALYLCASSLLYAGTGGSGELFFGEGSRLTVL.

The chain recombines TRBV11-2 with TRBJ2-1, with D possibly being TRBD1 (6 bases). Germline V gives CDR1 SGHAT, CDR2 FQNNGV. The CDR3 is 16 amino acids. V was clipped by 1 base and J by 6 bases, with 16 bases between them. CDR3 DNA: TGTGCCAGCAGCTTAGGGGTCAGAGGCAGGGGCAATGAGCAGTTCTTC. Residues: CASSLGVRGRGNEQFF.

The CDR3 nucleotides read TGTGCCAGCAGTGAGCTAGCGGATTACAATGAGCAGTTCTTC. This gives the protein CASSELADYNEQFF. The chain couples TRBV2 to TRBJ2-1, with 7 bases matching TRBD2. Trimming removed 3 bases from V and 4 bases from J; junction bases left unmatched: 3. CDR3 size: 14 residues. Germline V gene sequence: CDR1 SNHLY, CDR2 FYNNEI. The full variable domain, its missing parts supplied by reference TRBV2 and TRBJ2-1, is EPEVTQTPSHQVTQMGQEVILRCVPISNHLYFYWYRQILGQKVEFLVSFYNNEISEKSEIFDDQFSVERPDGSNFTLKIRSTKLEDSAMYFCASSELADYNEQFFGPGTRLTVL.

This clone has just a few counts. The chain joins TRBV7-6 to TRBJ1-2; D is possibly TRBD1 (5 bases). Trimming took 1 base from V and 0 from J, leaving 6 bases between them. Per germline, CDR1 SGHVS and CDR2 FNYEAQ. This CDR3 contains 14 residues. The DNA of the CDR3 is TGTGCCAGCAGCTTAGGGACAACTAACTATGGCTACACCTTC. It specifies CASSLGTTNYGYTF.

This sequence joins TRBV5-1 and TRBJ2-7; 8 positions match TRBD1. The V segment lost 7 bases and the J segment 4 bases; nucleotides outside the gene matches: 10. The CDR3 is made up of 14 amino acids. Looked up from germline, CDR1 is SGHRS and CDR2 is YFSETQ. CDR3 DNA: TGCGCCAGCTCCCCGGGACAGGTCCTATACGAGCAGTACTTC. It translates to CASSPGQVLYEQYF. The full variable domain, in which reference TRBV5-1 and TRBJ2-7 provide the parts outside the CDR3, is KAGVTQTPRYLIKTRGQQVTLSCSPISGHRSVSWYQQTPGQGLQFLFEYFSETQRNKGNFPGRFSGRQFSNSRSEMNVSTLELGDSALYLCASSPGQVLYEQYFGPGTRLTVT.

This sequence joins TRBV15 and TRBJ1-1; TRBD1 might be the D (5 bases). The CDR3 spans 14 residues. Germline CDR1 LNHNV, CDR2 YYDKDF (reference sequence). Trimming stripped 1 base from V and 3 bases from J, with 9 bases between. CDR3 DNA: TGTGCCACCAGCAGAGGCCGGGGGGACACTGAAGCTTTCTTT. Amino acid sequence: CATSRGRGDTEAFF.

The chain has TRBV2 and TRBJ1-2; 9 nucleotides agree with TRBD1. Trimming took 6 bases from V and 1 from J; bases not matched to a gene: 6. CDR1 and CDR2 from the germline V gene are SNHLY and FYNNEI. The CDR3 totals 15 residues. CDR3 protein: CASRETGGSNYGYTF. In nucleotides, the CDR3 is TGTGCCAGCAGGGAGACAGGGGGTAGTAACTATGGCTACACCTTC.

The rearrangement uses TRBV10-3 and TRBJ2-7; 9 bases fit TRBD1. V was pared by 6 bases and J by 1 base, with 1 base of the junction left unmatched. Germline assignment: CDR1 ENHRY and CDR2 SYGVKD. This CDR3 is built from 13 residues. The CDR3 nucleotides are TGTGCCATCAGAGGGACAGGGTCCTACGAGCAGTACTTC. This gives the protein CAIRGTGSYEQYF.

V and J are TRBV28 and TRBJ1-1, with 8 bases matching TRBD1. The length of the CDR3 is 14 residues. V lost 6 bases and J lost 10; bases outside the gene matches: 13. CDR1 and CDR2 (germline): MDHEN, SYDVKM. This CDR3 is CASSMDRVILTAFF. CDR3 DNA: TGTGCCAGCAGCATGGACAGGGTAATATTGACAGCTTTCTTT.

The genes are TRBV2 and TRBJ2-7, with a weak D call TRBD2 (5 bases). The ends were cut back, 4 bases at V and 5 bases at J, with 15 bases in the middle. CDR1 and CDR2 from the germline V gene are SNHLY and FYNNEI. The CDR3 consists of 14 residues. CDR3 loop: CASSGTPDNDEQYF. Here the CDR3 DNA reads TGTGCCAGCAGTGGGACTCCAGATAATGACGAGCAGTACTTC.

The gene calls are TRBV28 and TRBJ1-5, with a tentative D call TRBD1 (5 bases). V was shortened by 7 bases and J by 5 bases, with 15 bases between the two germline ends. Germline V gene sequence: CDR1 MDHEN, CDR2 SYDVKM. The CDR3 consists of 14 residues. DNA of the CDR3: TGTGCCAGCACCTGGGACTTCCGAGATCAGCCCCAGCATTTT. Residues: CASTWDFRDQPQHF. The whole variable domain, filled in from reference TRBV28 and TRBJ1-5, reads DVKVTQSSRYLVKRTGEKVFLECVQDMDHENMFWYRQDPGLGLRLIYFSYDVKMKEKGDIPEGYSVSREKKERFSLILESASTNQTSMYLCASTWDFRDQPQHFGDGTRLSIL.

The chain uses TRBV6-1 and TRBJ2-2; 8 nucleotides align to TRBD2. The V and J ends lost 8 bases and 5 bases, in that order; junction bases with no gene match: 10. Germline-derived CDR1 and CDR2 are MNHNS and SASEGT. The CDR3 is made up of 15 amino acids. The CDR3 spells CASGGTSGLTGELFF. The CDR3 DNA is TGTGCCAGCGGGGGAACTAGCGGCCTAACCGGGGAGCTGTTTTTT.

V usage is TRBV28 and J usage is TRBJ1-1, with D maybe TRBD1 (6 bases). V lost 2 bases to trimming and J lost 0 bases, with 13 bases between them. The CDR3 spans 16 residues. Germline V CDR1 and CDR2: MDHEN, SYDVKM. The CDR3 DNA follows: TGTGCCAGCAGTTTAATCAGGGGCCTTATGAACACTGAAGCTTTCTTT. Translation gives CASSLIRGLMNTEAFF.

The chain recombines TRBV29-1 with TRBJ2-3, with 11 bases aligning to TRBD2. Germline V gene lookup returns CDR1 SQVTM and CDR2 ANQGSEA. CDR3 length equals 18 residues. With V trimmed by 6 bases and J by 1 base, 15 bases remained unmatched. The CDR3 DNA reads as TGCAGCGTGCAACTACTAGCGGGAGCAGCATGGGGCACAGATACGCAGTATTTT. Translated: CSVQLLAGAAWGTDTQYF.

The rearrangement uses TRBV5-1 and TRBJ2-4; tentatively, D is TRBD2 (6 bases). The CDR3 length is 14 residues. Trimming took off 0 bases at V and 5 bases at J, with 9 bases between the two ends. Germline V CDR1 and CDR2: SGHRS, YFSETQ. CDR3 residues: CASSLGAGQNIQYF. CDR3 bases: TGCGCCAGCAGCTTGGGTGCGGGACAAAACATTCAGTACTTC.

This sequence joins TRBV9 and TRBJ2-1; D may be TRBD2 (6 bases). Trimming stripped 3 bases from V and 1 base from J, with 14 bases between. The V gene's germline CDR1 is SGDLS and CDR2 YYNGEE. The CDR3 contains 16 residues. The CDR3 here is CASSAPPGRSYNEQFF. CDR3 sequence (DNA): TGTGCCAGCAGCGCCCCCCCGGGGAGGTCCTACAATGAGCAGTTCTTC.

The chain carries TRBV28 and TRBJ1-5, with D hard to call. CDR3 size: 11 residues. CDR1 is MDHEN and CDR2 is SYDVKM in the germline V gene. V was pared by 6 bases and J by 6 bases, with 6 bases between. This CDR3 is CASRRGQPQHF. The CDR3 DNA reads as TGTGCCAGCAGACGGGGTCAGCCCCAGCATTTT. Based on the CDR3 plus reference TRBV28 and TRBJ1-5, the full variable domain is DVKVTQSSRYLVKRTGEKVFLECVQDMDHENMFWYRQDPGLGLRLIYFSYDVKMKEKGDIPEGYSVSREKKERFSLILESASTNQTSMYLCASRRGQPQHFGDGTRLSIL.